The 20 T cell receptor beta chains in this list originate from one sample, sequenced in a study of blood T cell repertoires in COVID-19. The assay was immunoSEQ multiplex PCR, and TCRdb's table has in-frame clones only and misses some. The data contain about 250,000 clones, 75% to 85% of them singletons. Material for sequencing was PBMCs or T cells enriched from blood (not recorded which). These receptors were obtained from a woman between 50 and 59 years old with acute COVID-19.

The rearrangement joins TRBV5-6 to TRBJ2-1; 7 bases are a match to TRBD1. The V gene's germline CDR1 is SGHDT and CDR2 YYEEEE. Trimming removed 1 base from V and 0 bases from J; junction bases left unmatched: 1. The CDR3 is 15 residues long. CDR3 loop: CASSLTGASYNEQFF. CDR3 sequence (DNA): TGTGCCAGCAGCTTGACAGGGGCCTCCTACAATGAGCAGTTCTTC. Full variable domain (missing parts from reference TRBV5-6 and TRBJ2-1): DAGVTQSPTHLIKTRGQQVTLRCSPKSGHDTVSWYQQALGQGPQFIFQYYEEEERQRGNFPDRFSGHQFPNYSSELNVNALLLGDSALYLCASSLTGASYNEQFFGPGTRLTVL.

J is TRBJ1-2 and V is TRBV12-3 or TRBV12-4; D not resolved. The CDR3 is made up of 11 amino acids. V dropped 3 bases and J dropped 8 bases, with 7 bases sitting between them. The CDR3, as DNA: TGTGCCAGCAGTTTCAACGGGGGCTACACCTTC. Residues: CASSFNGGYTF.

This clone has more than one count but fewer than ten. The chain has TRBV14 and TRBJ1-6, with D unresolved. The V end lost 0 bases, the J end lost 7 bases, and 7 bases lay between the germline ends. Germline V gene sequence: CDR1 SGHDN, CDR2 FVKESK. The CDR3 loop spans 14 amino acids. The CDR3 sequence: CASSQEIRNSPLHF. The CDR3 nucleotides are TGTGCCAGCAGCCAAGAAATACGGAATTCACCCCTCCACTTT.

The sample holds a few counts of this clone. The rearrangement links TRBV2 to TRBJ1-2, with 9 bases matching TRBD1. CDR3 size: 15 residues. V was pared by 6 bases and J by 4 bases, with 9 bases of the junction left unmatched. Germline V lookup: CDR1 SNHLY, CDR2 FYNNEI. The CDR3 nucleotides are TGTGCCAGCAGACCTCAGAGGGACAGGGCCTATGGCTACACCTTC. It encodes CASRPQRDRAYGYTF. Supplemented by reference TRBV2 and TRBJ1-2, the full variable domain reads EPEVTQTPSHQVTQMGQEVILRCVPISNHLYFYWYRQILGQKVEFLVSFYNNEISEKSEIFDDQFSVERPDGSNFTLKIRSTKLEDSAMYFCASRPQRDRAYGYTFGSGTRLTVV.

As DNA, the CDR3 is TGTGCCAGCTCACCGGCAGAGGGCACTGAAGCTTTCTTT. This sequence encodes CASSPAEGTEAFF. The chain has TRBV18 and TRBJ1-1; D remains unclear. Germline V gene sequence: CDR1 KGHSH, CDR2 LQKENI. The CDR3 loop spans 13 amino acids. Trimming stripped 3 bases from V and 4 bases from J, with 9 bases between.

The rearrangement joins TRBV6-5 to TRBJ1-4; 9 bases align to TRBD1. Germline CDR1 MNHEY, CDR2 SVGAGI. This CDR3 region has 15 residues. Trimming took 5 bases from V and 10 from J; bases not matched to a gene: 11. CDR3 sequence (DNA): TGTGCCAGCAGTCCCGGGACAGGGTCGGTCGGAAAACTGTTTTTT. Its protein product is CASSPGTGSVGKLFF.

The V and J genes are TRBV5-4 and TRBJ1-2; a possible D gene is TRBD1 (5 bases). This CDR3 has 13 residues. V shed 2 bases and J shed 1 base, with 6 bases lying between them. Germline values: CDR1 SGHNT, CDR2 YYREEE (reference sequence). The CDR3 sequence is CASSFGGNYGYTF. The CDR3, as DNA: TGTGCCAGCAGCTTCGGGGGTAACTATGGCTACACCTTC. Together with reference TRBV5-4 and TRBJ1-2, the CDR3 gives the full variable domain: ETGVTQSPTHLIKTRGQQVTLRCSSQSGHNTVSWYQQALGQGPQFIFQYYREEENGRGNFPPRFSGLQFPNYSSELNVNALELDDSALYLCASSFGGNYGYTFGSGTRLTVV.

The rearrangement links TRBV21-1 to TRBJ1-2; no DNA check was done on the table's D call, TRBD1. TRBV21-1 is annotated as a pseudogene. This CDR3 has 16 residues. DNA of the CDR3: TGTGCCAGCAGCTCCCAGGGGCCACACTTTAACTATGGCTACACCTTC. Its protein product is CASSSQGPHFNYGYTF.

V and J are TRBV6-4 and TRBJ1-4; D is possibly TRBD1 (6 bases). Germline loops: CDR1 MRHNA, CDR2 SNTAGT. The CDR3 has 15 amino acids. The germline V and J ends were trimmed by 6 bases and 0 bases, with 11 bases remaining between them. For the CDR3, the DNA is TGTGCCAGCAGGGTGACAGGCTCAACTAATGAAAAACTGTTTTTT. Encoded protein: CASRVTGSTNEKLFF.

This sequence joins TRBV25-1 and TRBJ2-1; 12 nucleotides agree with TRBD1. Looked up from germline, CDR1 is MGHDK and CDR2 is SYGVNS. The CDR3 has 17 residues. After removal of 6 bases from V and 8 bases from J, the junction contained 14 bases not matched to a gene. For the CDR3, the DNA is TGTGCCAGCAGCAGACGGGGGGACAGGGGGCGGTTCGATGAGCAGTTCTTC. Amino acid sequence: CASSRRGDRGRFDEQFF.

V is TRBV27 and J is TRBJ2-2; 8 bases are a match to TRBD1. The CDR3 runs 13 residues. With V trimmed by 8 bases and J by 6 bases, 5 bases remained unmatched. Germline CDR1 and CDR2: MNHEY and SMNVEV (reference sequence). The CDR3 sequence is CASRNRGSGELFF. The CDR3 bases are TGTGCCAGCCGAAACAGGGGGTCCGGGGAGCTGTTTTTT.

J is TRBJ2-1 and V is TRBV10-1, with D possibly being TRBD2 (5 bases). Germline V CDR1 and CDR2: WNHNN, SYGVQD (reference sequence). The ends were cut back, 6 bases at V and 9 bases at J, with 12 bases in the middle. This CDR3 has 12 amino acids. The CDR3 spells CASSPGGSEQFF. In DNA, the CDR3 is TGCGCCAGCAGCCCCGGTGGGAGTGAGCAGTTCTTC.

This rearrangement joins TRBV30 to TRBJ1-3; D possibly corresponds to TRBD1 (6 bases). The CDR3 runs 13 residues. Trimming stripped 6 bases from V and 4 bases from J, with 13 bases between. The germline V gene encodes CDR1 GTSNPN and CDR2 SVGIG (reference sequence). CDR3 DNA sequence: TGTGCCTGTTCCAGGGGATCAGGAAACACCATATATTTT. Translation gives CACSRGSGNTIYF.

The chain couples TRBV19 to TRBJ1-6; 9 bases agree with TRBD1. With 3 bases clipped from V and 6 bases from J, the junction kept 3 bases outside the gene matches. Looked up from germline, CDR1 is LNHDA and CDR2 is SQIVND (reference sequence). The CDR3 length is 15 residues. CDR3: CASSMGQGSNSPLHF. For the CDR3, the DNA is TGTGCCAGTAGTATGGGACAGGGAAGTAATTCACCCCTCCACTTT.

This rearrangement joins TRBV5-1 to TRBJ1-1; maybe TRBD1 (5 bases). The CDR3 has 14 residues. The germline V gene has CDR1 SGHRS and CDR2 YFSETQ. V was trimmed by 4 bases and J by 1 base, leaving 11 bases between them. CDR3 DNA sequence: TGCGCCAGCAGCCTATTTCAGGGGAACACTGAAGCTTTCTTT. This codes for CASSLFQGNTEAFF.

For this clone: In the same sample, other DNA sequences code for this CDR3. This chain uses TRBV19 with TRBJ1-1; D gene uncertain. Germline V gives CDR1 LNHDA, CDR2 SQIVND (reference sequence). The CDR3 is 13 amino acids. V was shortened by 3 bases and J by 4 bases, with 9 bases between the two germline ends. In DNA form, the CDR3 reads TGTGCCAGTAGTATCCTCGGCGGCACTGAAGCTTTCTTT. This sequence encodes CASSILGGTEAFF.

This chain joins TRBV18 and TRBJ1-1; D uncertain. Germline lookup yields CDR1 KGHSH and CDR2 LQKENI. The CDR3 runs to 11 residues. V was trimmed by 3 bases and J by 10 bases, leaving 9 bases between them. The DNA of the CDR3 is TGTGCCAGCTCACCCGGGGAGGGAGCTTTCTTT. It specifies CASSPGEGAFF.

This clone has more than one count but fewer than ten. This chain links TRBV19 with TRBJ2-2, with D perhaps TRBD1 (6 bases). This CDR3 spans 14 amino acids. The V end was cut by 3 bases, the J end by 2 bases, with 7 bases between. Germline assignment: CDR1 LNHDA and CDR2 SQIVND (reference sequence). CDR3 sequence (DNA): TGTGCCAGTAGTATGGGGGCTAACACCGGGGAGCTGTTTTTT. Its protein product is CASSMGANTGELFF.

CDR3 residues: CATSGDRNTGELFF. In DNA form, the CDR3 reads TGTGCCACCAGCGGGGACAGGAACACCGGGGAGCTGTTTTTT. The V and J genes are TRBV24-1 and TRBJ2-2, with 7 bases identical to TRBD1. CDR1 and CDR2 from the germline V gene are KGHDR and SFDVKD. The CDR3 consists of 14 residues. J was trimmed by 1 base and V by 7 bases; bases with no gene match: 2.

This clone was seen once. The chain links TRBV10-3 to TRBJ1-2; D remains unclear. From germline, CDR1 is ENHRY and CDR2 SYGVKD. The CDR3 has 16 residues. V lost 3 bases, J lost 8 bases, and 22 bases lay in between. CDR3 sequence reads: CAISDPGRPEGEGYTF. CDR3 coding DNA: TGTGCCATCAGTGATCCGGGAAGGCCAGAAGGAGAAGGCTACACCTTC.